This section outlines one TCR beta chain sequence together with its context. The antigen is not known. Using a J-beta primer mix together with a sample-barcoded 5' primer, a second PCR was run for about 6 to 12 cycles. All samples yielded 2.5 million or more CDR3-containing paired-end reads. TCRdb passed the 5' RACE reads through MiXCR, listing each CDR3 protein once. Of about 680,000 distinct CDR3 sequences in the sample, 45% to 50% were seen once. This sample stems from a study of blood T cells in healthy people across ages. Each sample used at least 6 million PBMCs. Study-wide results and caveats: When set beside aged donors, long-lived donors presented more naive CD4+ cells and higher diversity.

The receptor was derived from a woman aged 60-75 years in good health. Sequencing used blood.

CDR3 DNA: TGCAGTGCTAGAGACCGGACAGGGCAGTACGAGCAGTACTTC. Translation: CSARDRTGQYEQYF. The rearrangement uses TRBV20-1 and TRBJ2-7; 8 nucleotides match TRBD1. The CDR3 is 14 residues long. Trimming took 0 bases from V and 4 from J; bases not matched to a gene: 5. Germline CDR1 reads DFQATT; CDR2 reads SNEGSKA (reference sequence).